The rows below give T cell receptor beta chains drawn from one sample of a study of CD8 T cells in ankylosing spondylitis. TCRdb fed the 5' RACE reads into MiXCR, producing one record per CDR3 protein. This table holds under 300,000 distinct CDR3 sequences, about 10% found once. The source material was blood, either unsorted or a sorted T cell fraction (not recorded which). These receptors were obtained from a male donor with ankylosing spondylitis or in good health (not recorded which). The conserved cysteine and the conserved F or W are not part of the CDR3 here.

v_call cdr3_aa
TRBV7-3 ASSSRGAPDTQY
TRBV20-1 SALTWERGARELF
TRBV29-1 SAGQAGTDTQY
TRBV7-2 ASSLDARGTGELF
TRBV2 ASSASEHRNTEAF
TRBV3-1 ASSQDRYEKLF
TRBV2 ASSDTRQLSYNEQF
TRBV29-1 SVGLAGDQETQY
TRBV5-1 ASSLGAGYQETQY
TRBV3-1 ASSQHGSGANVLT
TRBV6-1 ASKGLAASYEQY
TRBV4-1 ASSQVGGGSYEQY
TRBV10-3 ATGEGAQETQY
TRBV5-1 ASSSDDPLRGELF
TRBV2 ASSFASSGPSYEQY
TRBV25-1 ASSEYSGKVLYEQY
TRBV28 ASSSPPWGRIGTGELF
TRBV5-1 ASSLGPGPNQPQH
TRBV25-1 ASRVAGTETQY
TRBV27 ASSWSGTSWTEAF
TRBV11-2 ASSLGLAGLTRITDTQY
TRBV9 ASSSRRGGTSVTDTQY
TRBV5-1 ASSSMGGELF
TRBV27 ASSWGGQETQY
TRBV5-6 ASSLSGDHVGLF
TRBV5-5 ASSPPEGGGDTQY
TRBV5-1 ASSPARVGSLDEQF
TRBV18 ASSPSRHMNTEAF
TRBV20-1 SARDPGLEPYNEQF
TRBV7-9 ASTPGPTYNEQF
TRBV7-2 ASNEILYNEQF